The source of this TCR beta chain is a study of shared clonotypes between healthy human individuals. Splitting of each subset's genomic DNA was done evenly across several immunoSEQ plates. Using immunoSEQ multiplex PCR, the repertoire was profiled, and TCRdb retains in-frame clones only, with some absent. The sample lists a few hundred thousand clones, around 81% occurring once. Study-wide results and caveats: It was the few donors that limited the genetic and exposure-history diversity represented.

Germline V gene data show CDR1 as MNHGY and CDR2 as SVAAGI. The V end lost 2 bases, the J end lost 1 base, and 15 bases lay between the germline ends. The CDR3 runs to 17 residues. A word on this clone: As yet, its antigen is unknown.

Every donor was a Caucasian adult from Nashville, Tennessee. The sequenced material came from PBMCs. The chain recombines TRBV6-9 with TRBJ2-1; D gene unclear. The clonotype comes from a woman in her thirties or forties in good health. Some clones in this sample may be carry-over from other donors' samples. CDR3 nucleotides: TGTGCCAGCAGTTATACGGGCCCTCGATGTTCCTACAATGAGCAGTTCTTC. Translating it yields CASSYTGPRCSYNEQFF.